The clone carrying this TCR beta chain was picked up one time. Sequence at one end of the junction differs from germline and may be a read error. Germline loops: CDR1 ENHRY, CDR2 SYGVKD. CDR3 size: 16 residues. This record comes from a study of Graves' ophthalmopathy and Graves' hyperthyroidism. RNA transcripts were the source from which TCR beta CDR3 regions were amplified. The library came from an HTBI-primed first-round RT-PCR and a second-round multiplex PCR. TCRdb passed the multiplex PCR reads through MiXCR, listing each CDR3 protein once. The repertoire consists of over a million distinct CDR3 sequences, with about two fifths occurring once and the leading ten covering over 8.5%.

Sequences were obtained from peripheral blood or thyroid tissue (not recorded which). This chain joins TRBV10-3 and TRBJ1-4; D unresolved. The receptor's source is an adult man with Graves' hyperthyroidism. The CDR3 DNA is TGTGCCAGCAGTGAGTCGTCGTCAGCAACTAATGAAAAACTGTTTTTT. This translates into CASSESSSATNEKLFF.